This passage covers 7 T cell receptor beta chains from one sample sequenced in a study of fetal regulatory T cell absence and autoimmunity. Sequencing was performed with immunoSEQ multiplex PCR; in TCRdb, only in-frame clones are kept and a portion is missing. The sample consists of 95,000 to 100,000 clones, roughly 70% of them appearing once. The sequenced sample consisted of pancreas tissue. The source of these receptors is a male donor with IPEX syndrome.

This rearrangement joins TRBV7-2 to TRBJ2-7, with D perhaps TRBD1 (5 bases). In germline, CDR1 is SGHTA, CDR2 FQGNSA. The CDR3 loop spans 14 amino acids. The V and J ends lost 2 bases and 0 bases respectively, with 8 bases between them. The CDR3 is CASSLFQGSYEQYF. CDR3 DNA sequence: TGTGCCAGCAGCTTATTCCAGGGCTCCTACGAGCAGTACTTC.

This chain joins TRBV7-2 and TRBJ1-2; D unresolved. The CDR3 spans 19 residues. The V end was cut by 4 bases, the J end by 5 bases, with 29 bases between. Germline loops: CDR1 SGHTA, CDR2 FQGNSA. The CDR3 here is CASSSSLVRVPKSLYGYTF. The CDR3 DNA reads TGTGCCAGCAGCTCAAGCTTAGTACGTGTCCCCAAAAGCCTGTATGGCTACACCTTC. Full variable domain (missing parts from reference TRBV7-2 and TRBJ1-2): GAGVSQSPSNKVTEKGKDVELRCDPISGHTALYWYRQSLGQGLEFLIYFQGNSAPDKSGLPSDRFSAERTGGSVSTLTIQRTQQEDSAVYLCASSSSLVRVPKSLYGYTFGSGTRLTVV.

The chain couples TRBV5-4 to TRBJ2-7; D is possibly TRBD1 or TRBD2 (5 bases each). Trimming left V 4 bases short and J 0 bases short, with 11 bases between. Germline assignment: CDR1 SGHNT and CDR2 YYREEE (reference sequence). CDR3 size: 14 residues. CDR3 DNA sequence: TGTGCCAGCAGCAAGAGGGACGGCTCCTACGAGCAGTACTTC. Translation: CASSKRDGSYEQYF.

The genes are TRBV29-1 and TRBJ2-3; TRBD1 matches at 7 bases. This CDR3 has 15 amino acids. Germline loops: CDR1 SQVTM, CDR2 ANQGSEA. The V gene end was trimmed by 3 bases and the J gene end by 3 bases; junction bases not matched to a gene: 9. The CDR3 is CSVEATGSGTDTQYF. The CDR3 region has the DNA TGCAGCGTTGAGGCGACAGGGTCAGGAACAGATACGCAGTATTTT.

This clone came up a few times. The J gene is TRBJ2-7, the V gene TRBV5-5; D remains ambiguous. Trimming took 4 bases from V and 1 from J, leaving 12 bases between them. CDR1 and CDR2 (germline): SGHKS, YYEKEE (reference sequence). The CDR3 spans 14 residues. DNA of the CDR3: TGTGCCAGCAGCCCTCCGACCCCATCCTACGAGCAGTACTTC. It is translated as CASSPPTPSYEQYF.

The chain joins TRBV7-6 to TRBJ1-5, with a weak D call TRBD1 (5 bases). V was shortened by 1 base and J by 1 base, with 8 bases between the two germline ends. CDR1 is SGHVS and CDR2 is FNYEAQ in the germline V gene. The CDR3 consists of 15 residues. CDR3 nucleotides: TGTGCCAGCAGCTTAGAAGACAGAAGCAATCAGCCCCAGCATTTT. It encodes CASSLEDRSNQPQHF.

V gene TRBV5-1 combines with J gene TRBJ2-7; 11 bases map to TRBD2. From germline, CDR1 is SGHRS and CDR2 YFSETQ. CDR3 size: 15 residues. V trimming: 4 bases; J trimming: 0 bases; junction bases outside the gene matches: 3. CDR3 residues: CASSLTSGSSYEQYF. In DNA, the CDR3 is TGCGCCAGCAGCCTAACTAGCGGGAGCTCCTACGAGCAGTACTTC.